These 8 T cell receptor beta chains were sequenced from one sample in a study of cytomegalovirus exposure and HLA in healthy donors. Vbeta (60) and Jbeta (13) primers were used in the PCR. This table comes from immunoSEQ multiplex PCR, and its TCRdb copy is limited to in-frame clones, with some not included. The record lists 130,000 or so clones, of which the ten most abundant hold approximately 1.9%. The sequenced material came from PBMCs. The receptors come from a woman aged 55-70 years in good health and CMV-seronegative.

J is TRBJ1-5 and V is TRBV19; D is uncertain. The CDR3 has 16 amino acids. Trimming shortened V by 2 bases and J by 0 bases, and 11 bases separated the two germline ends. CDR1 and CDR2 (germline): LNHDA, SQIVND (reference sequence). This CDR3 reads CASSIREQYSNQPQHF. Written as DNA, the CDR3 is TGTGCCAGTAGTATACGGGAACAGTATAGCAATCAGCCCCAGCATTTT.

The V call is TRBV29-1, the J call TRBJ2-7; the D gene is possibly TRBD2 (6 bases). This CDR3 has 11 amino acids. Germline V lookup: CDR1 SQVTM, CDR2 ANQGSEA. V lost 6 bases and J 4 bases, leaving 10 bases between the germline ends. This CDR3 reads CSVSAGYEQYF. In DNA, the CDR3 is TGCAGCGTGTCGGCGGGGTACGAGCAGTACTTC.

The chain links TRBV7-3 to TRBJ2-7, with no clear D. Germline loops: CDR1 SGHTA, CDR2 FQGTGA. V was trimmed by 3 bases and J by 5 bases, leaving 11 bases between them. The CDR3 is made up of 13 amino acids. The CDR3 coding sequence is TGTGCCAGCAGCTTTCGAAAGAGCGACGAGCAGTACTTC. Translation gives CASSFRKSDEQYF.

The J gene is TRBJ1-5, the V gene TRBV27; D might be TRBD1 (5 bases). The CDR3 is 18 amino acids. Per germline, CDR1 MNHEY and CDR2 SMNVEV (reference sequence). V dropped 9 bases and J dropped 0 bases, with 24 bases sitting between them. CDR3: CASKGYGGSSYSNQPQHF. In nucleotides, the CDR3 is TGTGCCAGTAAAGGGTACGGGGGGTCTTCTTATAGCAATCAGCCCCAGCATTTT.

V usage is TRBV15 and J usage is TRBJ1-2; 7 positions match TRBD1. The CDR3 is made up of 13 amino acids. The germline V gene encodes CDR1 LNHNV and CDR2 YYDKDF (reference sequence). V lost 2 bases to trimming and J lost 7 bases; unmatched junction nucleotides: 4. This chain's CDR3 is CATSRPTGTGYTF. The CDR3, as DNA: TGTGCCACCAGCAGACCGACAGGGACTGGCTACACCTTC.

Details on this clone: Other DNA sequences in the same sample also yield this CDR3. The V gene is TRBV5-1, the J gene TRBJ2-5; D is ambiguous. Germline loops: CDR1 SGHRS, CDR2 YFSETQ. The CDR3 runs to 13 residues. Trimming cost V 0 bases and J 1 base, with 4 bases left between them. CDR3 DNA: TGCGCCAGCAGCTTGGGTAGCCAAGAGACCCAGTACTTC. Amino acid sequence: CASSLGSQETQYF.

This sequence joins TRBV7-3 and TRBJ2-6; the D is unclear. V lost 1 base to trimming and J lost 0 bases, with 10 bases between them. The CDR3 has 17 amino acids. Germline V CDR1 and CDR2: SGHTA, FQGTGA. CDR3 in amino acids: CASSLRPKSSGANVLTF. CDR3 bases: TGTGCCAGCAGCTTAAGGCCGAAAAGCTCTGGGGCCAACGTCCTGACTTTC.

This sequence joins TRBV7-3 and TRBJ2-7, with 7 bases matching TRBD2. CDR1 and CDR2 from the germline V gene are SGHTA and FQGTGA. This CDR3 contains 14 residues. J gave up 3 bases and V 6 bases, and 8 bases lay outside the gene matches. The CDR3 nucleotides read TGTGCCAGCAGTGTAGGTCCGGGGGGCTACGAGCAGTACTTC. This encodes CASSVGPGGYEQYF.